This T cell receptor (beta chain) comes out of a study of blood T cell repertoires in COVID-19. Study at large: Donors in the United States, Italy and Spain gave samples during acute or convalescent COVID-19. Nucleic acid was either cDNA or gDNA, and it came from T cells, B-cell-depleted T cells, or PBMCs.

V was shortened by 5 bases and J by 0 bases, with 13 bases between the two germline ends. The germline V gene has CDR1 SEHNR and CDR2 FQNEAQ (reference sequence). This CDR3 has 15 residues. Authors' analysis steps: Amplifying reference gene primers gave estimates of nucleated cell counts. Some clones are missing from TCRdb's copy, which holds only in-frame ones; the method was immunoSEQ multiplex PCR. V, J and clone size were drawn from that table, and D and trimming were deduced from the DNA. The sample consists of around 140,000 clones, over 60% of them appearing once. V gene TRBV7-9 combines with J gene TRBJ1-1; D possibly corresponds to TRBD1 (6 bases). Sequencing was done on a sample of peripheral blood. The clonotype originates from a woman aged 45 to 65 with active or convalescent COVID-19. CDR3 sequence: CASSPGAKMNTEAFF. Here the CDR3 DNA reads TGTGCCAGCAGCCCAGGGGCGAAAATGAACACTGAAGCTTTCTTT.